The 9 T cell receptor beta chains below come from one sample, sequenced in a study of CD8 T cells in ankylosing spondylitis. Overall study results and limits: One TCR beta motif, made up of several highly homologous variants, appeared characteristic of ankylosing spondylitis blood.

These receptors have no identified antigens. TCRdb called the 5' RACE reads again in MiXCR, with one record for every CDR3 protein. The sample comprises some 220,000 distinct CDR3 sequences, about 6.7% of which are singletons, and approximately 15% rests with the top ten. What was sequenced was blood, either unsorted or a sorted T cell fraction (not recorded which). The receptor source for this set is a male donor with ankylosing spondylitis.

This clonotype was counted only a few times. This sequence joins TRBV11-2 and TRBJ2-7; no clear D. The CDR3 totals 15 residues. Trimming cost V 1 base and J 2 bases, with 12 bases left between them. CDR1 and CDR2 from the germline V gene are SGHAT and FQNNGV. The CDR3: CASSLVARTAYEQYF. The CDR3 DNA follows: TGTGCCAGCAGCTTAGTTGCCAGGACCGCCTACGAGCAGTACTTC.

This clonotype occurred a few times. V is TRBV11-2 and J is TRBJ2-2; 8 bases line up with TRBD2. The germline V gene encodes CDR1 SGHAT and CDR2 FQNNGV. Trimming cost V 5 bases and J 3 bases; bases outside gene matches: 11. The CDR3 runs 17 residues. The CDR3 loop reads CASSLFGLAGYTGELFF. CDR3 in DNA: TGTGCCAGCAGCCTATTTGGGCTAGCGGGCTACACCGGGGAGCTGTTTTTT. Full variable domain (remainder filled in from reference TRBV11-2 and TRBJ2-2): EAGVAQSPRYKIIEKRQSVAFWCNPISGHATLYWYQQILGQGPKLLIQFQNNGVVDDSQLPKDRFSAERLKGVDSTLKIQPAKLEDSAVYLCASSLFGLAGYTGELFFGEGSRLTVL.

The chain links TRBV4-3 to TRBJ2-5, with D possibly matching TRBD2 (6 bases). CDR3 size: 16 residues. The ends were cut back, 0 bases at V and 5 bases at J, with 16 bases in the middle. CDR1 is LGHNA and CDR2 is YSLEER in the germline V gene. This chain's CDR3 is CASSQDIGGPSETQYF. CDR3 coding DNA: TGCGCCAGCAGCCAAGATATAGGAGGGCCCTCGGAGACCCAGTACTTC.

This clonotype has ten or more counts. The chain uses TRBV7-9 and TRBJ1-2; TRBD1 is a possible D gene (6 bases). V was clipped by 2 bases and J by 8 bases, with 21 bases between them. CDR1 is SEHNR and CDR2 is FQNEAQ in the germline V gene (reference sequence). The CDR3 has 16 amino acids. The CDR3 is CASSLHWTVGVSGYTF. The CDR3 DNA is TGTGCCAGCAGCTTACATTGGACAGTCGGCGTATCGGGCTACACCTTC.

Ten or more counts support this clonotype. This chain joins TRBV7-2 and TRBJ2-2, with TRBD1 matching over 10 bases. The CDR3 runs 17 residues. CDR1 is SGHTA and CDR2 is FQGNSA in the germline V gene. V gave up 0 bases and J gave up 7 bases; unmatched junction bases: 8. CDR3 sequence: CASSLATGGYVGGELFF. The CDR3 DNA sequence: TGTGCCAGCAGCTTAGCGACAGGGGGCTACGTCGGCGGGGAGCTGTTTTTT. Drawing the rest from reference TRBV7-2 and TRBJ2-2, the complete variable domain is GAGVSQSPSNKVTEKGKDVELRCDPISGHTALYWYRQSLGQGLEFLIYFQGNSAPDKSGLPSDRFSAERTGGSVSTLTIQRTQQEDSAVYLCASSLATGGYVGGELFFGEGSRLTVL.

There are many counts of this clonotype. The chain links TRBV5-1 to TRBJ1-1; D uncertain. The V end was cut by 1 base, the J end by 3 bases, with 4 bases between. Germline loops: CDR1 SGHRS, CDR2 YFSETQ. The CDR3 has 12 residues. DNA for the CDR3: TGCGCCAGCAGCTTGCCGGACACTGAAGCTTTCTTT. Protein sequence: CASSLPDTEAFF.

This clonotype was picked up many times. The chain carries TRBV6-5 and TRBJ2-7, with 7 bases that match TRBD1. The CDR3 is made up of 15 amino acids. Germline CDR1 reads MNHEY; CDR2 reads SVGAGI. The V gene end was trimmed by 0 bases and the J gene end by 5 bases; junction bases not matched to a gene: 7. CDR3 DNA: TGTGCCAGCAGTTACTCAAGGGGGCGGGTAAACGAGCAGTACTTC. As protein: CASSYSRGRVNEQYF.

This clonotype was counted ten times or more. V is TRBV7-9 and J is TRBJ1-1; D is unclear. The CDR3 is made up of 12 amino acids. In germline, CDR1 is SEHNR, CDR2 FQNEAQ (reference sequence). Deletions cut 2 bases from V and 1 base from J, with 2 bases between. CDR3 residues: CASSLSNTEAFF. The CDR3 nucleotides are TGTGCCAGCAGCTTATCGAACACTGAAGCTTTCTTT.

In its sample, this clonotype was seen many times. The gene calls are TRBV6-5 and TRBJ2-1, with D possibly being TRBD2 (5 bases). Trimming stripped 2 bases from V and 0 bases from J, with 8 bases between. The CDR3 covers 15 residues. Germline V gene data show CDR1 as MNHEY and CDR2 as SVGAGI. Here the CDR3 DNA reads TGTGCCAGCAGTTACGAGGGCAACTCCTACAATGAGCAGTTCTTC. Its translation is CASSYEGNSYNEQFF.